This T cell receptor (beta chain) comes out of a study of T cell responses to AZD1222 COVID-19 vaccine. The repertoire was sequenced with immunoSEQ multiplex PCR; TCRdb's copy has only in-frame clones and lacks some. The sample records some 99,000 clones, 88% being singletons. Comment on this clone: As yet, its antigen is unknown.

Study-wide results and caveats: Repertoires in all cases were sampled only once the peak T cell response had passed. Just a handful of AZD1222 recipients tested seropositive at baseline. Spike-specific TCR breadth and depth both grew after two AZD1222 doses. Females outnumbered males among donors, who were mostly white British; clonal diversity was possibly underestimated.

V gave up 5 bases and J gave up 1 base, with 11 bases separating them. In germline, CDR1 is SEHNR, CDR2 FQNEAQ (reference sequence). The CDR3 spans 14 residues. The sequencing used peripheral blood, collected 28 days after the second AZD1222 dose. This sequence was found in an adult who received the AZD1222 COVID-19 vaccine. V is TRBV7-9 and J is TRBJ1-1; TRBD1 is a possible D gene (5 bases). CDR3 loop: CASSAKGRNTEAFF. CDR3 DNA sequence: TGTGCCAGCAGCGCAAAGGGACGGAACACTGAAGCTTTCTTT. Filled out from reference TRBV7-9 and TRBJ1-1, the complete variable domain reads DTGVSQNPRHKITKRGQNVTFRCDPISEHNRLYWYRQTLGQGPEFLTYFQNEAQLEKSRLLSDRFSAERPKGSFSTLEIQRTEQGDSAMYLCASSAKGRNTEAFFGQGTRLTVV.